This T cell receptor beta chain derives from a study of human T cells and chemical hapten exposure. This clonotype was detected many times. The time point here: patch test 2, 6 weeks after DPC sensitization. The treatment here: therapeutic diphenylcyclopropenone sensitization with weekly scalp DPC. CDR1 is SGHRS and CDR2 is YFSETQ in the germline V gene. This CDR3 contains 16 residues. With V trimmed by 4 bases and J by 5 bases, 12 bases remained unmatched. TCRdb recomputed calls from the RACE reads with MiXCR, one row per CDR3 protein. The sample carries some 100,000 distinct CDR3 sequences, about a tenth recorded once.

The J gene is TRBJ2-1, the V gene TRBV5-1; 7 nucleotides match TRBD1. The sequenced sample was whole blood, obtained in connection with sensitization to the hapten diphenylcyclopropenone (DPC). The origin of this receptor is a woman aged 40 to 55 with alopecia areata. Some clones in this sample may be carry-over from other donors' samples. The CDR3 coding sequence is TGCGCCAGCAGCCAGGACCCGGGACAGACTAACAATGAGCAGTTCTTC. The encoded protein is CASSQDPGQTNNEQFF.